This T cell receptor (beta chain) stems from a study of early T cells in non-severe SARS-CoV-2 infection. Study-level information: Chains stayed unpaired after sequencing of bulk RNA from unsorted whole blood.

TCRdb reprocessed the 5' RACE reads with MiXCR, giving one entry per CDR3 protein. This sample has 35,000 to 45,000 distinct CDR3 sequences; over 8.5% occur once, and the top ten carry approximately 12%. Findings and limits, study-wide: VDJdb matching favored anti-spike CD8 responses, missing private and CD4 specificities.

This clonotype was found many times. Its target is not known. This CDR3 contains 13 residues. Per the germline V gene, CDR1 is SNHLY and CDR2 is FYNNEI. Trimming took off 1 base at V and 3 bases at J, with 7 bases between the two ends. The chain has TRBV2 and TRBJ2-7; D is unresolved. Sample: whole blood. This receptor was identified in an adult who was a healthcare worker with PCR-confirmed SARS-CoV-2 infection or an uninfected control (not recorded which). In DNA, the CDR3 is TGTGCCAGCAGTGAAGAATTCCTCTACGAGCAGTACTTC. Its translation is CASSEEFLYEQYF.